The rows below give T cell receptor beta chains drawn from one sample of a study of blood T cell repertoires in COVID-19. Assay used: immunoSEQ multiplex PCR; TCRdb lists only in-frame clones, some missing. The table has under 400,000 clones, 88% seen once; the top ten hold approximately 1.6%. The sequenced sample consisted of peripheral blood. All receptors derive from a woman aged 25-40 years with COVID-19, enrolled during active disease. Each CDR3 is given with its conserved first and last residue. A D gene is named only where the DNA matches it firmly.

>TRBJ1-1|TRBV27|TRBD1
CASISDRGRTEAFF
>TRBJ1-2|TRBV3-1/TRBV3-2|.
CASSLGGGDFSGYTF
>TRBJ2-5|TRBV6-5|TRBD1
CASSIRDRGYETQYF
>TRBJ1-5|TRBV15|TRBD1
CATSGGQGDSPGWAQHF
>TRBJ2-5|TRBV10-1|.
CASRAGPPSVKQETQYF
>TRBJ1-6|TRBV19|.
CASNARGWGNSPLHF
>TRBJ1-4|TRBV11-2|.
CASSQGGGLEKLFF
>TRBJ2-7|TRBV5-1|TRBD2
CASSLAHGSGGSYEQYF
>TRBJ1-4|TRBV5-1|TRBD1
CASSLSGQDNEKLFF
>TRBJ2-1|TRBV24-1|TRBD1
CATSESDRGGEQFF
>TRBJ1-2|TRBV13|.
CASSLGRGDRNYGYTF
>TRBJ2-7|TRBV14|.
CASSQSRISYEQYF
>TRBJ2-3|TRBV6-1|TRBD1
CASSEVRQGADTQYF
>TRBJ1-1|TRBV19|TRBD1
CASGTGVRAFF
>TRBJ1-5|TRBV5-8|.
CASSDHAGQPQHF
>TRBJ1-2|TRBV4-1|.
CASSQDKGTETYGYTF
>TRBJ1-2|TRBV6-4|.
CASSDGGPYGYTF
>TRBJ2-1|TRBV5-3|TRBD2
CARSLAASGGASYNEQFF
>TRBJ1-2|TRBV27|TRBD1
CASSSARTGDYGYTF
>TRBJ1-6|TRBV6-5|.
CASSYSGLANSPLHF
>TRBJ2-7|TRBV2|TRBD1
CASSDLQGNEQYF
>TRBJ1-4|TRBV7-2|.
CASSALGGSSYEKLFF
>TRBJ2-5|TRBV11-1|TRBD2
CASSLEGTSRETQYF
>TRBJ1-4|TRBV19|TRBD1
CASSRDRGRTNEKLFF
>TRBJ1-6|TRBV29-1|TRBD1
CSRETGGRNSPLHF
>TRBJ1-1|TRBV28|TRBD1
CASRQGALDEAFF
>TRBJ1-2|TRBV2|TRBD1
CASRTQGAQRFNYGYTF
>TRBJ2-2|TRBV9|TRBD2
CASSPGLAGGNTGELFF
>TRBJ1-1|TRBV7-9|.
CASSLGRPGSTEAFF
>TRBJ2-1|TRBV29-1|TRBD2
CSVGLAGYNEQFF
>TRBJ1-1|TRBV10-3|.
CAISPGGYDEAFF
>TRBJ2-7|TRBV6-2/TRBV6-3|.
CASSSASDSYEQYF
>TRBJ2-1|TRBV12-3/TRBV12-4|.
CASSSLNQDEQFF
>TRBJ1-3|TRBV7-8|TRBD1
CASSSDRTGNTIYF
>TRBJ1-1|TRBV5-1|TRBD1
CASSLGGQGNTEAFF
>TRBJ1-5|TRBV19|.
CASGRGGNQPQHF
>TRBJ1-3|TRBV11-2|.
CASTRLNSGNTIYF
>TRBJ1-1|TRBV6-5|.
CASSNIQGNTEAFF
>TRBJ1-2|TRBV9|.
CASSVALRANYGYTF
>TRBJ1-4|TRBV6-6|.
CASRGENEKLFF
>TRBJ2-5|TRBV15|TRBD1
CATSRIYRGTETQYF
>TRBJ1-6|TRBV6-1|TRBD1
CASSDQRDRASPLHF
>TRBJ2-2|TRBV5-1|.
CASSLGGSTGELFF
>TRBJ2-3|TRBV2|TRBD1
CASKWDRGDTDTQYF
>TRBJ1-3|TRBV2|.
CASTASGNTIYF